This note documents a single TCR beta chain sequence. Its antigen remains unidentified. cDNA libraries for TRB were generated by 5' RACE incorporating UMI labels. Following a re-call of the 5' RACE reads, TCRdb has one entry per CDR3 protein and lacks DNA. Its table records 90,000 to 95,000 distinct CDR3 sequences. The data stem from a study of CXCR3-negative and CXCR3-positive naive CD8 T cells. For the study at large: Across all libraries, TRB reads numbered 110 million to 150 million, with about 1.5 +/- 0.3 million in each library. Findings and limits, study-wide: CXCR3-negative and CXCR3-positive naive cells shared comparable TRBV-TRBJ usage, but memory cells did not. Higher TRB CDR3 hydrophobicity marked CXCR3-positive naive cells relative to CXCR3-negative naive cells.

The material sequenced was naive CXCR3- CD8+ T cells from blood. Subset indicated: CD45RO-CCR7+CD27+CD95- naive CD8+ T cells lacking CXCR3 (TNR3-). The source of this sequence is a human donor in good health. Some clones in this sample may be carry-over from other donors' samples.

CDR3 region: CASSSQGARIVHEQYF. The chain carries TRBV6-5 and TRBJ2-7; the D call of TRBD1 rests on TCRdb alone, since no DNA is present to check it. In germline, CDR1 is MNHEY, CDR2 SVGAGI. The CDR3 totals 16 residues.